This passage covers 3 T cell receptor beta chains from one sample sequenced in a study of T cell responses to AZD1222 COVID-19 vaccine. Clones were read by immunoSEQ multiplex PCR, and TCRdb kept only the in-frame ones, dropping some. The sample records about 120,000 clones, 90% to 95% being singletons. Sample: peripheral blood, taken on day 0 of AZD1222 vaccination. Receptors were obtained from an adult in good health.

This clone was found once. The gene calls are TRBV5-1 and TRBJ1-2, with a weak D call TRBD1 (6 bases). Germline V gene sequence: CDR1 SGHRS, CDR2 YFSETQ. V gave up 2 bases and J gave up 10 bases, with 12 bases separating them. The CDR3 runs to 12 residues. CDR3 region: CASSFYRDLYTF. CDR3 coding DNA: TGCGCCAGCAGCTTTTACAGGGACCTCTACACCTTC.

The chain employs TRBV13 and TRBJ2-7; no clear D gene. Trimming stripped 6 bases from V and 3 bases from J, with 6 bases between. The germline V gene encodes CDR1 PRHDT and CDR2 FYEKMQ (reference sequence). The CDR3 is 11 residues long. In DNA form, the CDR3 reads TGTGCCAGCAGTCGCGTCTACGAGCAGTACTTC. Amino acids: CASSRVYEQYF.

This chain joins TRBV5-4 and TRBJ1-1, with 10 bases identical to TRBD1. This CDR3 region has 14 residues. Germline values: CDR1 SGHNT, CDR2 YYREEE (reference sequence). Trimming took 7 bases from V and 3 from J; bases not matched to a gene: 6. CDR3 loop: CASLRQGAHTEAFF. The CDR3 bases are TGTGCCAGCTTAAGACAGGGGGCGCACACTGAAGCTTTCTTT.